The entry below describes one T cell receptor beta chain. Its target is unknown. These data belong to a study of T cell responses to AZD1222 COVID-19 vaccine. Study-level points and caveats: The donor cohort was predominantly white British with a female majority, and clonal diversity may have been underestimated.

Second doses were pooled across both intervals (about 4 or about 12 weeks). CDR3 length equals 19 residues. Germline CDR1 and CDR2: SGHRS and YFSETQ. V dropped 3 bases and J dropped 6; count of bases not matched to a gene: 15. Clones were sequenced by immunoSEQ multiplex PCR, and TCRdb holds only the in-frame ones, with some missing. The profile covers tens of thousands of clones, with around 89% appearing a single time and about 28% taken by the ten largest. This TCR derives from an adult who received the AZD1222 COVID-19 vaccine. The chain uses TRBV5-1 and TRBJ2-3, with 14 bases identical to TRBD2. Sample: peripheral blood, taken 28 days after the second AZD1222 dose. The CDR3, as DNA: TGCGCCAGCAGCTCAACGTCAATAGGGACTAGCGGGAGTATGGATACGCAGTATTTT. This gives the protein CASSSTSIGTSGSMDTQYF.